Described below is a single T cell receptor beta chain sequence and its context. The table came from immunoSEQ multiplex PCR; TCRdb's copy has only in-frame clones and leaves some out. The sample holds more than 200,000 clones; roughly 84% are singletons and the top ten take over 9.5%. Seattle's enrolled individuals joined amid active infection and were then monitored longitudinally. The data were taken from a study of blood T cell repertoires in COVID-19. Study details: Samples taken during acute and convalescent COVID-19 were collected in the United States, Italy and Spain. Sample material is recorded as cDNA or gDNA derived from T cells, B-cell-depleted T cells, or PBMCs.

Germline trimming cut 5 bases from V and 2 bases from J; bases unmatched to any gene: 6. CDR3 length: 14 amino acids. The germline V gene encodes CDR1 MNHEY and CDR2 SMNVEV (reference sequence). Material: peripheral blood. The source of this sequence is a woman of 80 years or more with COVID-19, enrolled during active disease. The genes are TRBV27 and TRBJ2-7; 7 positions match TRBD1. The CDR3 nucleotides read TGTGCCAGCAGTCCCCTGGGACAGCCCTACGAGCAGTACGTC. Translated: CASSPLGQPYEQYV.